The entry below gives a single T cell receptor beta chain sequence along with its context. These data belong to a study of response to subunit inactivated influenza vaccine. Germline CDR1 reads SGHTA; CDR2 reads FQGNSA. V dropped 3 bases and J dropped 1; count of bases not matched to a gene: 6. The CDR3 spans 16 residues. TCRdb analysed the RT-PCR reads with MiXCR anew, one entry per CDR3 protein. There are hundreds of thousands of distinct CDR3 sequences in the sample; about 15% occur only once, and roughly 12% lies in the top ten. The source material was PBMCs from blood, sampled 12 days after vaccination. The chain combines TRBV7-2 with TRBJ2-3; 8 bases match TRBD2. The clonotype comes from a man aged 45 to 65 who received an inactivated influenza vaccine. The CDR3 sequence: CASSFAGTRGTDTQYF. The CDR3 bases are TGTGCCAGCAGCTTCGCCGGGACTAGAGGCACAGATACGCAGTATTTT.